What follows are 5 T cell receptor beta chains derived from one specimen sequenced in a study of OX40 agonist ivuxolimab in advanced cancers. Method: immunoSEQ multiplex PCR; TCRdb's copy keeps in-frame clones and lacks some. The data hold 65,000 to 95,000 clones, with roughly 88% observed a single time. The specimen comprised CD4+ or CD8+ T cells sorted from blood, sampled in a trial of the OX40 agonist ivuxolimab. These receptors all stem from an adult with an advanced solid tumor such as melanoma, head and neck, liver or kidney cancer.

J is TRBJ2-5 and V is TRBV7-3; 8 bases match TRBD2. J gave up 5 bases and V 5 bases, and 19 bases lay outside the gene matches. CDR1 and CDR2 (germline): SGHTA, FQGTGA. CDR3 size: 18 residues. CDR3 DNA sequence: TGTGCCAGCAGCCCAAAAGGGAATGTAGCGGGGTACATTGAGACCCAGTACTTC. Protein sequence: CASSPKGNVAGYIETQYF.

This chain connects TRBV30 to TRBJ2-7; D is possibly TRBD1 or TRBD2 (6 bases each). Per germline, CDR1 GTSNPN and CDR2 SVGIG (reference sequence). V was trimmed by 4 bases and J by 3 bases, leaving 16 bases between them. The CDR3 runs 14 residues. For the CDR3, the DNA is TGTGCCTGGACCACCGTGGGGGGCTTCTACGAGCAGTACTTC. Translated, it gives CAWTTVGGFYEQYF.

CDR3 protein: CASSQVTPGELFF. The CDR3 bases are TGCGCCAGCAGCCAAGTTACCCCCGGGGAGCTGTTTTTT. This chain joins TRBV4-3 and TRBJ2-2; D unclear. Germline V gives CDR1 LGHNA, CDR2 YSLEER. With 1 base removed from V and 6 bases from J, the gap between germline ends came to 6 bases. The CDR3 totals 13 residues.

The chain combines TRBV4-1 with TRBJ1-2; 11 nucleotides agree with TRBD1. There are 15 residues in the CDR3. Trimming removed 4 bases from V and 8 bases from J; junction bases left unmatched: 9. Germline values: CDR1 MGHRA, CDR2 YSYEKL. This CDR3 reads CASSPTGTGGGGYTF. The CDR3, as DNA: TGCGCCAGCAGCCCAACCGGGACAGGGGGAGGCGGCTACACCTTC.

The chain recombines TRBV7-9 with TRBJ1-1, with 7 nucleotides matching TRBD1. The CDR3 is 14 residues long. CDR1 SEHNR and CDR2 FQNEAQ come from the germline V gene (reference sequence). The V and J ends lost 2 bases and 7 bases, in that order; junction bases with no gene match: 7. CDR3 DNA sequence: TGTGCCAGCAGCTTACAGGGGGGGATCGGTGAAGCTTTCTTT. Encoded protein: CASSLQGGIGEAFF.